One sample yielded the 30 T cell receptor beta chains listed below, sequenced in a study of PD-1 blockade in classical Hodgkin lymphoma. Profiling relied on immunoSEQ multiplex PCR, and the TCRdb table lists in-frame clones only, not all of them. Of 30,000 or so clones in the sample, around 94% were seen once. Time point reported: newly diagnosed, previously untreated cHL patient sample. The specimen was peripheral blood mononuclear cells (PBMCs). These receptors were taken from a human donor with classical Hodgkin lymphoma.

The chain has TRBV10-3 and TRBJ1-6; no reliable D call. With 1 base removed from V and 7 bases from J, the gap between germline ends came to 5 bases. Germline V CDR1 and CDR2: ENHRY, SYGVKD. The CDR3 totals 13 residues. CDR3 in amino acids: CAISEWKNSPLHF. DNA for the CDR3: TGTGCCATCAGTGAGTGGAAGAATTCACCCCTCCACTTT.

This chain links TRBV7-3 with TRBJ1-1; no reliable D call. Germline V gives CDR1 SGHTA, CDR2 FQGTGA. This CDR3 region has 13 residues. V was clipped by 2 bases and J by 0 bases, with 4 bases between them. CDR3 sequence (DNA): TGTGCCAGCAGCTTAGAGGTGAACACTGAAGCTTTCTTT. Translated: CASSLEVNTEAFF.

The chain employs TRBV6-6 and TRBJ2-7; 8 bases map to TRBD1. The CDR3 extends over 16 amino acids. Trimming took 3 bases from V and 0 from J; bases not matched to a gene: 7. The germline V gene has CDR1 MNHNY and CDR2 SVGAGI (reference sequence). DNA of the CDR3: TGTGCCAGCAGTTATGGTCCGGACAGGGTCTCCTACGAGCAGTACTTC. Protein sequence: CASSYGPDRVSYEQYF.

V is TRBV6-5 and J is TRBJ1-1; tentative D call: TRBD1 (5 bases). This CDR3 region has 14 residues. Deletions cut 2 bases from V and 2 bases from J, with 9 bases between. From germline, CDR1 is MNHEY and CDR2 SVGAGI. Written as DNA, the CDR3 is TGTGCCAGCAGTTACGTCGGGGACAACACTGAAGCTTTCTTT. Residues: CASSYVGDNTEAFF.

This clone was recorded only once. This chain uses TRBV5-1 with TRBJ2-5; no reliable D call. The germline V and J ends were trimmed by 0 bases and 3 bases, with 6 bases remaining between them. The length of the CDR3 is 13 residues. The germline gives CDR1 SGHRS, CDR2 YFSETQ. The CDR3 loop reads CASSLAVEETQYF. CDR3 bases: TGCGCCAGCAGCTTGGCAGTAGAAGAGACCCAGTACTTC.

This clone occurred a few times. The CDR3 reads CASSPTRANQPQHF. DNA for the CDR3: TGTGCCAGCAGCCCGACTCGGGCCAATCAGCCCCAGCATTTT. The chain links TRBV6-5 to TRBJ1-5; no clear D. V lost 6 bases to trimming and J lost 3 bases, with 12 bases between them. The germline CDR1 and CDR2 sequences are MNHEY and SVGAGI. The CDR3 length is 14 residues.

With regard to this clone: A read error may produce the germline difference seen at one junction end. The chain employs TRBV5-4 and TRBJ2-3; weak D call: TRBD1 (6 bases). Germline lookup yields CDR1 SGHNT and CDR2 YYREEE (reference sequence). The CDR3 is made up of 14 amino acids. DNA for the CDR3: TGCGCCAGCAGCCAAGGGCGATCAGGGGCAACGCAGTATTTT. Translation: CASSQGRSGATQYF. The full variable domain, its missing parts supplied by reference TRBV5-4 and TRBJ2-3, is ETGVTQSPTHLIKTRGQQVTLRCSSQSGHNTVSWYQQALGQGPQFIFQYYREEENGRGNFPPRFSGLQFPNYSSELNVNALELDDSALYLCASSQGRSGATQYFGPGTRLTVL.

V usage is TRBV25-1 and J usage is TRBJ2-7; D uncertain. Germline CDR1 reads MGHDK; CDR2 reads SYGVNS. The germline V and J ends were trimmed by 6 bases and 0 bases, with 9 bases remaining between them. The length of the CDR3 is 13 residues. The DNA for the CDR3 is TGTGCCAGCAGCAATGCAGGCTCCTACGAGCAGTACTTC. Translated, it gives CASSNAGSYEQYF.

V usage is TRBV5-6 and J usage is TRBJ1-2, with D hard to call. V lost 4 bases and J lost 7, with 11 bases in between. Germline V gives CDR1 SGHDT, CDR2 YYEEEE. The CDR3 is 12 amino acids. The CDR3 DNA is TGTGCCAGCAGCCAAAGCTGGCGTGGCTACACCTTC. Encoded protein: CASSQSWRGYTF.

The chain is built from TRBV28 and TRBJ2-2, with 9 bases identical to TRBD2. The CDR3 is 20 amino acids. CDR1 and CDR2 (germline): MDHEN, SYDVKM. With 7 bases clipped from V and 1 base from J, the junction kept 19 bases outside the gene matches. CDR3 in amino acids: CASNNTPILAGLLNTGELFF. The DNA of the CDR3 is TGTGCCAGCAACAACACCCCGATTCTAGCGGGACTATTGAACACCGGGGAGCTGTTTTTT.

The V gene is TRBV5-5, the J gene TRBJ2-3, with 7 bases identical to TRBD2. V lost 3 bases to trimming and J lost 3 bases; unmatched junction nucleotides: 7. The CDR3 consists of 15 residues. CDR1 and CDR2 from the germline V gene are SGHKS and YYEKEE (reference sequence). The CDR3 region is CASSSSGLVTDTQYF. In nucleotides, the CDR3 is TGTGCCAGCAGCTCCTCCGGACTAGTAACAGATACGCAGTATTTT.

This rearrangement joins TRBV2 to TRBJ1-4, with D tentatively TRBD1 (5 bases). This CDR3 has 15 residues. V was pared by 3 bases and J by 8 bases, with 16 bases between. Per the germline V gene, CDR1 is SNHLY and CDR2 is FYNNEI. The CDR3 DNA follows: TGTGCCAGCAGTGAGATGGGGCGGGACTCAGAAAAACTGTTTTTT. This sequence encodes CASSEMGRDSEKLFF.

This chain connects TRBV30 to TRBJ2-1; no reliable D call. The V end was cut by 1 base, the J end by 4 bases, with 11 bases between. Germline V gene data show CDR1 as GTSNPN and CDR2 as SVGIG (reference sequence). The CDR3 contains 14 residues. Written as DNA, the CDR3 is TGTGCCTGGAGTGCCTGGGCAGAGTACAATGAGCAGTTCTTC. It codes for CAWSAWAEYNEQFF.

This chain connects TRBV9 to TRBJ2-3; 8 bases align to TRBD1. This CDR3 comprises 15 residues. Germline lookup yields CDR1 SGDLS and CDR2 YYNGEE. Trimming cost V 2 bases and J 8 bases; bases outside gene matches: 10. CDR3 sequence (DNA): TGTGCCAGCAGCGTGGACGGACAGGGTCCCGGTACGCAGTATTTT. This translates into CASSVDGQGPGTQYF.

This rearrangement joins TRBV6-5 to TRBJ2-7; the match to TRBD1 covers 7 bases. This CDR3 contains 12 residues. In germline, CDR1 is MNHEY, CDR2 SVGAGI. The junction had 2 bases not matched to a gene; V was cut back by 3 bases and J by 6 bases. CDR3 nucleotide sequence: TGTGCCAGCAGTTATTACAGGGGCGAGCAGTACTTC. Translated, it gives CASSYYRGEQYF.

The chain is built from TRBV9 and TRBJ2-7; 8 bases are a match to TRBD1. The V gene end was trimmed by 0 bases and the J gene end by 0 bases; junction bases not matched to a gene: 5. This CDR3 is 16 amino acids long. Germline V gene sequence: CDR1 SGDLS, CDR2 YYNGEE. For the CDR3, the DNA is TGTGCCAGCAGCGTAGCTACAGGGGGTTCCTCCTACGAGCAGTACTTC. This codes for CASSVATGGSSYEQYF.

This clone showed up just once. The rearrangement joins TRBV30 to TRBJ2-4; D gene ambiguous. V was trimmed by 1 base and J by 6 bases, leaving 19 bases between them. Germline V gene data show CDR1 as GTSNPN and CDR2 as SVGIG (reference sequence). The CDR3 runs to 16 residues. As DNA, the CDR3 is TGTGCCTGGAGTGCCGAAGGGTTTCCGGTACGAAACATTCAGTACTTC. It yields the protein CAWSAEGFPVRNIQYF.

This chain links TRBV5-1 with TRBJ2-7; D could derive from TRBD1 or TRBD2 (5 bases each). Looked up from germline, CDR1 is SGHRS and CDR2 is YFSETQ. The CDR3 consists of 14 residues. V was cut by 4 bases and J by 7 bases, with 18 bases left in between. The CDR3 loop reads CASSPSDPEGEQYF. The DNA of the CDR3 is TGCGCCAGCAGCCCTTCGGACCCCGAGGGGGAGCAGTACTTC.

The CDR3 sequence: CASSSRGGRSYNEQFF. CDR3 in DNA: TGTGCCAGCAGTTCCCGAGGCGGGAGAAGCTACAATGAGCAGTTCTTC. The J gene is TRBJ2-1, the V gene TRBV27, with 7 bases identical to TRBD2. J was trimmed by 3 bases and V by 4 bases; bases with no gene match: 9. CDR3 length: 16 residues. Germline V gene data show CDR1 as MNHEY and CDR2 as SMNVEV (reference sequence).

V is TRBV7-2 and J is TRBJ1-1; D is ambiguous. The CDR3 is 14 amino acids. V was clipped by 1 base and J by 0 bases, with 6 bases between them. From germline, CDR1 is SGHTA and CDR2 FQGNSA. The DNA for the CDR3 is TGTGCCAGCAGCTTAGACGGATTGAACACTGAAGCTTTCTTT. Translated: CASSLDGLNTEAFF.

The chain recombines TRBV6-5 with TRBJ1-1, with D maybe TRBD1 (5 bases). The CDR3 loop spans 14 amino acids. Trimming stripped 6 bases from V and 5 bases from J, with 16 bases between. The germline CDR1 and CDR2 sequences are MNHEY and SVGAGI. The CDR3 region is CASSTGGEGTEAFF. CDR3 in DNA: TGTGCCAGCAGCACCGGGGGGGAGGGTACTGAAGCTTTCTTT.

The rearrangement links TRBV5-1 to TRBJ2-2; D perhaps matches TRBD2 (5 bases). The CDR3 loop spans 16 amino acids. V dropped 0 bases and J dropped 1 base, with 10 bases sitting between them. CDR1 SGHRS and CDR2 YFSETQ come from the germline V gene. In nucleotides, the CDR3 is TGCGCCAGCAGCTTGGCGGGAACCCAGAACACCGGGGAGCTGTTTTTT. It codes for CASSLAGTQNTGELFF.

The J gene is TRBJ1-2, the V gene TRBV5-1, with D unresolved. The germline gives CDR1 SGHRS, CDR2 YFSETQ. With 1 base removed from V and 8 bases from J, the gap between germline ends came to 15 bases. The CDR3 is made up of 14 amino acids. The chain's CDR3 is CASSLYGQEIGYTF. The CDR3 nucleotides are TGCGCCAGCAGCTTGTATGGGCAGGAGATAGGCTACACCTTC.

The J gene is TRBJ2-7, the V gene TRBV18, with D tentatively TRBD2 (6 bases). Germline lookup yields CDR1 KGHSH and CDR2 LQKENI. Trimming stripped 6 bases from V and 1 base from J, with 7 bases between. CDR3 size: 12 residues. The CDR3 spells CASSGGSYEQYF. CDR3 DNA sequence: TGTGCCAGCTCCGGGGGTTCCTACGAGCAGTACTTC.

The chain has TRBV7-4 and TRBJ2-6; D remains unclear. This CDR3 is 18 amino acids long. V was cut by 5 bases and J by 5 bases, with 22 bases left in between. Looked up from germline, CDR1 is SGHVT and CDR2 is SQSDAQ. This CDR3 is CASSKVTSSQSRANVLTF. DNA for the CDR3: TGTGCCAGCAGCAAGGTTACCAGCTCACAAAGTCGGGCCAACGTCCTGACTTTC.

The chain employs TRBV5-1 and TRBJ2-3; the match to TRBD2 covers 7 bases. J was trimmed by 5 bases and V by 4 bases; bases with no gene match: 13. CDR1 SGHRS and CDR2 YFSETQ come from the germline V gene. The CDR3 consists of 16 residues. This CDR3 is CASSPRLAEAGDTQYF. DNA for the CDR3: TGCGCCAGCAGCCCCCGACTAGCCGAGGCGGGAGATACGCAGTATTTT.

V gene TRBV13 combines with J gene TRBJ2-7; perhaps TRBD1 as D (5 bases). In germline, CDR1 is PRHDT, CDR2 FYEKMQ (reference sequence). There are 13 residues in the CDR3. V lost 1 base and J 6 bases, leaving 10 bases between the germline ends. The CDR3 is CASSLEGSGEQYF. In DNA form, the CDR3 reads TGTGCCAGCAGCTTAGAGGGGTCCGGCGAGCAGTACTTC. Using reference TRBV13 and TRBJ2-7 for the parts outside the CDR3, the full variable domain is AAGVIQSPRHLIKEKRETATLKCYPIPRHDTVYWYQQGPGQDPQFLISFYEKMQSDKGSIPDRFSAQQFSDYHSELNMSSLELGDSALYFCASSLEGSGEQYFGPGTRLTVT.

The genes are TRBV11-3 and TRBJ2-7, with 8 nucleotides matching TRBD1. The CDR3 is made up of 15 amino acids. V was clipped by 5 bases and J by 2 bases; unmatched bases: 8. Germline-derived CDR1 and CDR2 are SGHNT and YENEEA. This chain's CDR3 is CASSTPGTGTYEQYF. The DNA of the CDR3 is TGTGCCAGCAGCACACCCGGGACAGGAACCTACGAGCAGTACTTC.

The chain uses TRBV7-9 and TRBJ1-1; D is perhaps TRBD1 (6 bases). The CDR3 runs to 16 residues. Germline CDR1 and CDR2: SEHNR and FQNEAQ (reference sequence). Trimming pared 9 bases from V and 4 bases from J, leaving 24 bases between. In nucleotides, the CDR3 is TGTGCCAGTTCACGCGGGACAACGAGGATCGGCACTGAAGCTTTCTTT. Translation gives CASSRGTTRIGTEAFF.

The rearrangement links TRBV5-1 to TRBJ2-1; 10 bases fit TRBD2. The germline V gene has CDR1 SGHRS and CDR2 YFSETQ. V dropped 1 base and J dropped 7; count of bases not matched to a gene: 5. This CDR3 region has 15 residues. The CDR3 sequence: CASSLYSGRFNEQFF. DNA for the CDR3: TGCGCCAGCAGCTTGTATAGCGGGAGGTTTAATGAGCAGTTCTTC.